Each of the 28 T cell receptor beta chains below was sequenced from the same sample in a study of T-cell reconstitution after alpha-beta-depleted transplantation in children. Molecular barcoding with unique molecular identifiers was used for the TCRbeta library. TCRdb reprocessed the PCR reads via MiXCR and lists one record per CDR3 protein. The table has approximately 980,000 distinct CDR3 sequences, roughly 29% seen once. This material consisted of PBMCs, mostly from graft donor cells, taken 360 days after TCRalphabeta/CD19-depleted stem cell transplant. These receptors all come from a boy in the first two years of life who had a stem cell transplant for SCID, so the T cells may come from the graft donor.

V is TRBV7-2 and J is TRBJ2-5; the match to TRBD2 covers 9 bases. Germline CDR1 is SGHTA and CDR2 is FQGNSA. The CDR3 spans 14 residues. Germline trimming cut 5 bases from V and 3 bases from J; bases unmatched to any gene: 4. CDR3 loop: CASSPSGAKETQYF. The DNA of the CDR3 is TGTGCCAGCAGCCCTAGCGGGGCCAAAGAGACCCAGTACTTC.

The rearrangement joins TRBV5-1 to TRBJ1-2; 7 positions agree with TRBD1. Trimming at V came to 0 bases and at J to 6 bases, leaving 5 bases not matched to a gene. Germline assignment: CDR1 SGHRS and CDR2 YFSETQ. The CDR3 totals 14 residues. The CDR3 nucleotides are TGCGCCAGCAGCTTGGTAGGGGGCTTGGATGGCTACACCTTC. Translating it yields CASSLVGGLDGYTF.

In this sample, this clonotype turned up a few times. V is TRBV19 and J is TRBJ1-1; weak D call: TRBD1 (5 bases). The germline V gene encodes CDR1 LNHDA and CDR2 SQIVND (reference sequence). Deletions cut 7 bases from V and 1 base from J, with 13 bases between. This CDR3 comprises 14 residues. This CDR3 is CASIGQAGNTEAFF. The DNA of the CDR3 is TGTGCCAGTATTGGACAAGCGGGGAACACTGAAGCTTTCTTT. Drawing the rest from reference TRBV19 and TRBJ1-1, the complete variable domain is DGGITQSPKYLFRKEGQNVTLSCEQNLNHDAMYWYRQDPGQGLRLIYYSQIVNDFQKGDIAEGYSVSREKKESFPLTVTSAQKNPTAFYLCASIGQAGNTEAFFGQGTRLTVV.

The chain is built from TRBV18 and TRBJ2-2, with D perhaps being TRBD1 or TRBD2 (5 bases each). The V end was cut by 2 bases, the J end by 0 bases, with 25 bases between. This CDR3 is built from 21 residues. Germline V gene sequence: CDR1 KGHSH, CDR2 LQKENI. For the CDR3, the DNA is TGTGCCAGCTCACCAAGACTTCAGGGAGCCAATTCTTTTTCGAACACCGGGGAGCTGTTTTTT. Amino acids: CASSPRLQGANSFSNTGELFF.

The chain links TRBV28 to TRBJ2-5, with 9 bases that match TRBD1. The germline gives CDR1 MDHEN, CDR2 SYDVKM. With 6 bases clipped from V and 5 bases from J, the junction kept 13 bases outside the gene matches. This CDR3 is 16 amino acids long. The CDR3 loop is CASSHRTGELRETQYF. The DNA for the CDR3 is TGTGCCAGCAGCCACAGGACAGGGGAGTTACGGGAGACCCAGTACTTC.

The chain links TRBV5-6 to TRBJ2-1, with a weak D call TRBD1 (6 bases). Germline V gives CDR1 SGHDT, CDR2 YYEEEE. This CDR3 is built from 14 residues. V was cut by 3 bases and J by 4 bases, with 11 bases left in between. As DNA, the CDR3 is TGTGCCAGCAGCTCCGGACAGATTTACAATGAGCAGTTCTTC. It is translated as CASSSGQIYNEQFF. Together with reference TRBV5-6 and TRBJ2-1, the CDR3 gives the full variable domain: DAGVTQSPTHLIKTRGQQVTLRCSPKSGHDTVSWYQQALGQGPQFIFQYYEEEERQRGNFPDRFSGHQFPNYSSELNVNALLLGDSALYLCASSSGQIYNEQFFGPGTRLTVL.

Ten or more counts support this clonotype. The V and J genes are TRBV15 and TRBJ2-3; D is possibly TRBD2 (7 bases). V lost 3 bases and J lost 2, with 27 bases in between. Germline CDR1 LNHNV, CDR2 YYDKDF (reference sequence). The length of the CDR3 is 20 residues. CDR3 residues: CATSRGDWRGPEYYTDTQYF. DNA of the CDR3: TGTGCCACCAGCAGGGGGGATTGGCGGGGGCCGGAATACTACACAGATACGCAGTATTTT.

This chain uses TRBV27 with TRBJ2-1; 7 nucleotides align to TRBD2. The CDR3 covers 16 residues. Germline loops: CDR1 MNHEY, CDR2 SMNVEV (reference sequence). V dropped 0 bases and J dropped 4; count of bases not matched to a gene: 6. The CDR3 DNA follows: TGTGCCAGCAGTTTATCGTCTAGCGGTCCGTACAATGAGCAGTTCTTC. Its protein is CASSLSSSGPYNEQFF.

This rearrangement joins TRBV12-5 to TRBJ2-5; 8 bases are a match to TRBD1. Trimming at V came to 7 bases and at J to 0 bases, leaving 7 bases not matched to a gene. Looked up from germline, CDR1 is LGHNT and CDR2 is FRNRAP. The CDR3 sequence is 15 residues long. CDR3 loop: CASARDRFNQETQYF. DNA of the CDR3: TGTGCTAGTGCCCGGGACAGGTTCAACCAAGAGACCCAGTACTTC.

This clonotype was recorded a few times. CDR3: CASSLSWVREGTDTQYF. The CDR3 DNA reads TGTGCCAGCAGCCTTTCCTGGGTGCGGGAGGGCACAGATACGCAGTATTTT. The chain has TRBV7-6 and TRBJ2-3; 8 positions agree with TRBD2. Trimming removed 5 bases from V and 1 base from J; junction bases left unmatched: 11. The CDR3 sequence is 17 residues long. Germline V gene sequence: CDR1 SGHVS, CDR2 FNYEAQ.

The chain couples TRBV10-1 to TRBJ2-1; 9 positions agree with TRBD1. This CDR3 has 16 amino acids. Trimming at V came to 0 bases and at J to 1 base, leaving 1 base not matched to a gene. CDR1 and CDR2 (germline): WNHNN, SYGVQD (reference sequence). CDR3 in amino acids: CASSESGTGSYNEQFF. CDR3 sequence (DNA): TGCGCCAGCAGTGAGTCCGGGACAGGGTCCTACAATGAGCAGTTCTTC.

This clonotype came up many times. The gene calls are TRBV2 and TRBJ2-4, with D perhaps given as TRBD1 or TRBD2 (5 bases each). Trimming cost V 3 bases and J 8 bases, with 11 bases left between them. Germline CDR1 SNHLY, CDR2 FYNNEI. The CDR3 is 13 amino acids. CDR3 DNA: TGTGCCAGCAGTGATAATGGGGGTGACATTCAGTACTTC. This codes for CASSDNGGDIQYF. The full variable domain, its missing parts supplied by reference TRBV2 and TRBJ2-4, is EPEVTQTPSHQVTQMGQEVILRCVPISNHLYFYWYRQILGQKVEFLVSFYNNEISEKSEIFDDQFSVERPDGSNFTLKIRSTKLEDSAMYFCASSDNGGDIQYFGAGTRLSVL.

The V and J genes are TRBV15 and TRBJ2-5; D remains unclear. The CDR3 has 15 amino acids. Germline V gene sequence: CDR1 LNHNV, CDR2 YYDKDF (reference sequence). The V end lost 0 bases, the J end lost 1 base, and 9 bases lay between the germline ends. The CDR3 protein is CATSRDGQVQETQYF. CDR3 DNA: TGTGCCACCAGCAGAGATGGGCAGGTCCAAGAGACCCAGTACTTC.

This clonotype was counted a few times. CDR3 amino acids: CATSDWTEGWDTGELFF. The CDR3 DNA reads as TGTGCCACCAGTGATTGGACGGAGGGTTGGGACACCGGGGAGCTGTTTTTT. This chain connects TRBV24-1 to TRBJ2-2; D possibly corresponds to TRBD2 (6 bases). V lost 2 bases and J 3 bases, leaving 15 bases between the germline ends. This CDR3 region has 17 residues. The V gene's germline CDR1 is KGHDR and CDR2 SFDVKD.

This clonotype was picked up a small number of times. This chain joins TRBV28 and TRBJ2-2, with TRBD1 matching over 7 bases. From germline, CDR1 is MDHEN and CDR2 SYDVKM. The CDR3 runs 14 residues. V trimming: 2 bases; J trimming: 7 bases; junction bases outside the gene matches: 4. The chain's CDR3 is CASSLSTGVGELFF. In DNA, the CDR3 is TGTGCCAGCAGTTTAAGTACAGGGGTCGGGGAGCTGTTTTTT.

In its sample, this clonotype was seen many times. The chain is built from TRBV4-3 and TRBJ1-4; possibly TRBD1 for D (5 bases). V lost 5 bases and J lost 4, with 11 bases in between. This CDR3 is 14 amino acids long. Germline CDR1 reads LGHNA; CDR2 reads YSLEER. The DNA for the CDR3 is TGCGCCAGCAGCTGGGGACCGGGTAATGAAAAACTGTTTTTT. Residues: CASSWGPGNEKLFF.

Note on this clonotype: This sequence may be a read error, since a much larger clone differs from it by one base. The chain employs TRBV4-1 and TRBJ1-1, with a weak D call TRBD1 (6 bases). CDR1 MGHRA and CDR2 YSYEKL come from the germline V gene. The CDR3 is made up of 16 amino acids. In nucleotides, the CDR3 is TGCGTCAGCAGCCAATACCAGGGGATGATGAACACTGAAGCTTTCTTT. Translated: CVSSQYQGMMNTEAFF.

The J gene is TRBJ1-6, the V gene TRBV6-5; D is possibly TRBD1 (5 bases). Germline CDR1 and CDR2: MNHEY and SVGAGI. Trimming shortened V by 3 bases and J by 9 bases, and 12 bases separated the two germline ends. The CDR3 covers 14 residues. The CDR3 DNA sequence: TGTGCCAGCAGTTATGAGACAGCCGGTTCACCCCTCCACTTT. Protein product: CASSYETAGSPLHF.

The J gene is TRBJ1-1, the V gene TRBV6-1; 7 bases are shared with TRBD1. Germline V CDR1 and CDR2: MNHNS, SASEGT. This CDR3 contains 13 residues. After removal of 6 bases from V and 4 bases from J, the junction contained 5 bases not matched to a gene. This CDR3 is CASRQGSGTEAFF. The CDR3 DNA reads TGTGCCAGCAGACAGGGGTCGGGCACTGAAGCTTTCTTT.

The count of this clonotype is one. The J gene is TRBJ2-7, the V gene TRBV3-1; TRBD2 aligns across 8 bases. CDR3 length: 15 residues. After removal of 0 bases from V and 6 bases from J, the junction contained 7 bases not matched to a gene. In germline, CDR1 is LGHDT, CDR2 YNNKEL (reference sequence). CDR3 nucleotide sequence: TGTGCCAGCAGCCAAGATCGTCCGACTAGCGTCGAGCAGTACTTC. Translating gives CASSQDRPTSVEQYF.

This clonotype was seen many times. The rearrangement joins TRBV3-1 to TRBJ2-1, with TRBD2 matching 8 bases. This CDR3 spans 15 amino acids. J was trimmed by 3 bases and V by 4 bases; bases with no gene match: 5. Germline V gene sequence: CDR1 LGHDT, CDR2 YNNKEL (reference sequence). The CDR3, as DNA: TGTGCCAGCAGCCCCCCCCGGGGGGGCTACAATGAGCAGTTCTTC. This sequence encodes CASSPPRGGYNEQFF.

The genes are TRBV11-2 and TRBJ2-1; 11 bases agree with TRBD1. The germline V gene encodes CDR1 SGHAT and CDR2 FQNNGV. The J segment lost 7 bases and the V segment lost 5 bases, leaving 7 bases of the junction unmatched. The CDR3 covers 15 residues. Here the CDR3 DNA reads TGTGCCAGCAGCCCTACCGGGACAGGGGGAAATGAGCAGTTCTTC. Amino acid sequence: CASSPTGTGGNEQFF. Together with reference TRBV11-2 and TRBJ2-1, the CDR3 gives the full variable domain: EAGVAQSPRYKIIEKRQSVAFWCNPISGHATLYWYQQILGQGPKLLIQFQNNGVVDDSQLPKDRFSAERLKGVDSTLKIQPAKLEDSAVYLCASSPTGTGGNEQFFGPGTRLTVL.

This clonotype was recorded a few times. The chain links TRBV6-1 to TRBJ2-5; 8 bases match TRBD1. The CDR3 length is 15 residues. In germline, CDR1 is MNHNS, CDR2 SASEGT. After removal of 4 bases from V and 5 bases from J, the junction contained 9 bases not matched to a gene. This CDR3 reads CASSGTGLAGETQYF. CDR3 coding DNA: TGTGCCAGCAGTGGGACAGGGCTCGCTGGGGAGACCCAGTACTTC.

This clonotype has more than one count but fewer than ten. The rearrangement links TRBV29-1 to TRBJ2-1; TRBD2 matches 7 bases. V was pared by 6 bases and J by 5 bases, with 10 bases of the junction left unmatched. Germline V gene data show CDR1 as SQVTM and CDR2 as ANQGSEA. The CDR3 sequence is 14 residues long. The CDR3 DNA is TGCAGCGTCGGGAGGACTAGTGGGCACAATGAGCAGTTCTTC. Residues: CSVGRTSGHNEQFF.

In this sample, this clonotype turned up a few times. This sequence joins TRBV15 and TRBJ1-1; 12 nucleotides align to TRBD1. CDR1 is LNHNV and CDR2 is YYDKDF in the germline V gene (reference sequence). The junction had 4 bases not matched to a gene; V was cut back by 7 bases and J by 1 base. The CDR3 loop spans 15 amino acids. CDR3 loop: CATKGDRGPNTEAFF. The DNA of the CDR3 is TGTGCCACCAAGGGGGACAGGGGGCCGAACACTGAAGCTTTCTTT.

This clonotype came up a few times. V and J are TRBV20-1 and TRBJ1-6, with D perhaps TRBD1 (5 bases). CDR1 and CDR2 from the germline V gene are DFQATT and SNEGSKA (reference sequence). This CDR3 has 16 residues. Between the trimmed V and J ends, which lost 6 bases and 7 bases, there was a span of 22 bases. In DNA, the CDR3 is TGCAGTGCAGTTGACAGTCCTTGGAGGTACAATTCACCCCTCCACTTT. The encoded protein is CSAVDSPWRYNSPLHF.

The V gene is TRBV10-3, the J gene TRBJ2-7; 9 bases align to TRBD2. The germline V gene encodes CDR1 ENHRY and CDR2 SYGVKD. CDR3 size: 14 residues. The ends lost 7 bases at V and 1 base at J; junction bases unmatched: 5. CDR3 loop: CAINRGLASYEQYF. The DNA for the CDR3 is TGTGCCATCAACCGGGGACTAGCTTCCTACGAGCAGTACTTC.

This clonotype was found a few times. This chain connects TRBV28 to TRBJ2-7, with 7 bases lining up with TRBD1. The CDR3 has 15 residues. Germline-derived CDR1 and CDR2 are MDHEN and SYDVKM. With V trimmed by 4 bases and J by 3 bases, 9 bases remained unmatched. CDR3 protein: CASSSPGDSFYEQYF. The CDR3 DNA follows: TGTGCCAGCAGTTCCCCAGGGGACAGTTTCTACGAGCAGTACTTC.